This T cell receptor beta chain was obtained from a study of control samples from healthy donors and cancer patients. The CDR3 is made up of 17 amino acids. The germline CDR1 and CDR2 sequences are MDHEN and SYDVKM. Trimming pared 5 bases from V and 0 bases from J, leaving 17 bases between. Generated by immunoSEQ multiplex PCR, the TCRdb table keeps only in-frame clones and is missing some. The sample has over 80,000 clones; roughly nine tenths are singletons. This sequence was found in a man in his thirties or forties in good health. The sequencing sample was made of blood. The chain recombines TRBV28 with TRBJ1-5; weak D call: TRBD1 (5 bases). The CDR3 DNA is TGTGCCAGCAGTCCGGCCTCGGACACCTATAGCAATCAGCCCCAGCATTTT. Protein product: CASSPASDTYSNQPQHF.